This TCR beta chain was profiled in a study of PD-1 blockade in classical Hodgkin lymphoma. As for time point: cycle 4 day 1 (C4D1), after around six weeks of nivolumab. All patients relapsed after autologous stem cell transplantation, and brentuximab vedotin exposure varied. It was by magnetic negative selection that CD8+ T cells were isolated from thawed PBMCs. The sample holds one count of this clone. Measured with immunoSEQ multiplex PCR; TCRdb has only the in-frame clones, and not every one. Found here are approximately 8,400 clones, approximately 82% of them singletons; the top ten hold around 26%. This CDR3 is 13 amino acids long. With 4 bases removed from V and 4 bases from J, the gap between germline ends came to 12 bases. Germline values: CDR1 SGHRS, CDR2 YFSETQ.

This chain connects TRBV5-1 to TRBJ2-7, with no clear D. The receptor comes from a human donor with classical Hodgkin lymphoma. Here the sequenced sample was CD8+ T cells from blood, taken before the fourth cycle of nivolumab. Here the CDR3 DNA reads TGCGCCAGCAGCCACGAGACCCAATACGAGCAGTACTTC. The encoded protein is CASSHETQYEQYF.